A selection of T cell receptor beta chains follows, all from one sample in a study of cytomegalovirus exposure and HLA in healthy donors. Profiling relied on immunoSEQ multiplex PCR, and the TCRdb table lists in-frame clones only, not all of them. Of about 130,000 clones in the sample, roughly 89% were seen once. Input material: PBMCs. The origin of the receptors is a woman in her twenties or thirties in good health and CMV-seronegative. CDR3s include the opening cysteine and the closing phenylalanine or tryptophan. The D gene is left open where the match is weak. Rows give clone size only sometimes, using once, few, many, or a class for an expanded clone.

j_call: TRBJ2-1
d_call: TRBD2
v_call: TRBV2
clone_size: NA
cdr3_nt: TGTGCCAGCAGAGTTGGACTAGCGGGCGAATACAATGAGCAGTTCTTC
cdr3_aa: CASRVGLAGEYNEQFF

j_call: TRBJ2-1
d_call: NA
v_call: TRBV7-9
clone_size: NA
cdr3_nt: TGTGCCAGCGGAACATCTAGCGCGAAAGACTACAATGAGCAGTTCTTC
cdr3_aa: CASGTSSAKDYNEQFF

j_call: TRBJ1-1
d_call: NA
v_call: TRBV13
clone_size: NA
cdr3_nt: TGTGCCAGCAGTATCAGGGGGAACACTGAAGCTTTCTTT
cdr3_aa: CASSIRGNTEAFF

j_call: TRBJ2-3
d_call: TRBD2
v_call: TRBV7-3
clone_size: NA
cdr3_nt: TGTGCCAGCAGCTCTACGGGACTAAGCACAGATACGCAGTATTTT
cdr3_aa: CASSSTGLSTDTQYF

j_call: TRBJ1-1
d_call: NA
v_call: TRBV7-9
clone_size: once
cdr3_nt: TGTGCCAGCAGCTTGAGCACGCTCTTGAACACTGAAGCTTTCTTT
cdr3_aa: CASSLSTLLNTEAFF

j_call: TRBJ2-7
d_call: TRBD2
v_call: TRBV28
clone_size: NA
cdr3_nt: TGTGCCAGCCGAACTATAGCGGGAGTTCCCCAAACCTACGAGCAGTACTTC
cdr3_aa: CASRTIAGVPQTYEQYF

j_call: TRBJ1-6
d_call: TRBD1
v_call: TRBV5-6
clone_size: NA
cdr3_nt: TGTGCCAGCAGCTTAGGACAGGGGGTTTCACCCCTCCACTTT
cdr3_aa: CASSLGQGVSPLHF

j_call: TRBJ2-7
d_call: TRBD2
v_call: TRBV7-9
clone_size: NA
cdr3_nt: TGTTCCAGCAGCCCTGGACTAGCGAGATCCTACGAGCAGTACTTC
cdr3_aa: CSSSPGLARSYEQYF

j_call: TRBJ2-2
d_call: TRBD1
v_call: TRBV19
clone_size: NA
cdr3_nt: TGTGCCAGTAGTATAGCCAGGGGGTCAGTCGGGGAGCTGTTTTTT
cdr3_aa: CASSIARGSVGELFF

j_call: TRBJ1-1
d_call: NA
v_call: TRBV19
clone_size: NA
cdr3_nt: TGTGCCAGTAGTATGGACTACCGGGGTAGCACTGAAGCTTTCTTT
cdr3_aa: CASSMDYRGSTEAFF

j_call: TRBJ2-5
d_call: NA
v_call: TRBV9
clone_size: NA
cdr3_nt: TGTGTCAGCAGCCGAGGGGGGGGAGGGGAGACCCAGTACTTC
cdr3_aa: CVSSRGGGGETQYF

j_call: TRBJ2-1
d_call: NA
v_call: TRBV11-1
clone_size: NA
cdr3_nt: TGTGCCAGCAGCTTAAGACTACTCCCCTACAATGAGCAGTTCTTC
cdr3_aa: CASSLRLLPYNEQFF

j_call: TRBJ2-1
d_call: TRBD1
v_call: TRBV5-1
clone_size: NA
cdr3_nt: TGCGCCAGCAGCTTGTTGGCACAGGGGTACAATGAGCAGTTCTTC
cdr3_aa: CASSLLAQGYNEQFF

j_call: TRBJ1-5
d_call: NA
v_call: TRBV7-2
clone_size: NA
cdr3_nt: TGTGCCAGCAGCTTGGGCCCCTATAGCAATCAGCCCCAGCATTTT
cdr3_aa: CASSLGPYSNQPQHF

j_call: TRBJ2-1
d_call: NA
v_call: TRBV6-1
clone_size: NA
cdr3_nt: TGTGCCAGCACGGGGAGTAGTAAGAATGAGCAGTTCTTC
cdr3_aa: CASTGSSKNEQFF

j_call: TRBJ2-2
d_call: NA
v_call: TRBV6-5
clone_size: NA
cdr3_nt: TGTGCCAGCAAGGTGGGGCTCTACACCGGGGAGCTGTTTTTT
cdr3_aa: CASKVGLYTGELFF

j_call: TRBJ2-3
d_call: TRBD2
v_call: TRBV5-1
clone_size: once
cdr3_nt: TGCGCCAGCCGGAGCGGGAGCAGCACAGATACGCAGTATTTT
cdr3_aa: CASRSGSSTDTQYF

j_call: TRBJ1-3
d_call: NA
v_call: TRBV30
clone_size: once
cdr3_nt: TGTGCCTGGAGTGTAGCAGGTCCAAGCTCTGGAAACACCATATATTTT
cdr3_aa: CAWSVAGPSSGNTIYF

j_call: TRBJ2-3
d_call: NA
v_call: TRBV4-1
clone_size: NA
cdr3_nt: TGCGCCAGCAGCGTCGGGACATTAGTGGATACGCAGTATTTT
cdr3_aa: CASSVGTLVDTQYF

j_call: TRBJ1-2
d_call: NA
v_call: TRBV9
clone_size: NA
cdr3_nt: TGTGCCAGCAGCCCGAGCCCGCAGGGGTACTATGGCTACACCTTC
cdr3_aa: CASSPSPQGYYGYTF

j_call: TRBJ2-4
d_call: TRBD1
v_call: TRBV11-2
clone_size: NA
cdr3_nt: TGTGCCAGCAGCCAGTGGGACAGGCGGAAAAACATTCAGTACTTC
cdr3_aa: CASSQWDRRKNIQYF

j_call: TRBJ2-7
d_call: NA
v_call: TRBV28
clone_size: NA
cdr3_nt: TGTGCCAGCACCTACTCGTCGGGTTACGAGCAGTACTTC
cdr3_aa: CASTYSSGYEQYF

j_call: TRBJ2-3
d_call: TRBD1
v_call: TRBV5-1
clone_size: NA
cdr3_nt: TGCGCCAGCAGCTTGGCTACAGGGGGTGATACGCAGTATTTT
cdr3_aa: CASSLATGGDTQYF

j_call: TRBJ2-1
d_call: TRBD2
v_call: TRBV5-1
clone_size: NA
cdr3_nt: TGCGCCAGCAGCCCAGCGGGGCTGAACAATGAGCAGTTCTTC
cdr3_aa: CASSPAGLNNEQFF